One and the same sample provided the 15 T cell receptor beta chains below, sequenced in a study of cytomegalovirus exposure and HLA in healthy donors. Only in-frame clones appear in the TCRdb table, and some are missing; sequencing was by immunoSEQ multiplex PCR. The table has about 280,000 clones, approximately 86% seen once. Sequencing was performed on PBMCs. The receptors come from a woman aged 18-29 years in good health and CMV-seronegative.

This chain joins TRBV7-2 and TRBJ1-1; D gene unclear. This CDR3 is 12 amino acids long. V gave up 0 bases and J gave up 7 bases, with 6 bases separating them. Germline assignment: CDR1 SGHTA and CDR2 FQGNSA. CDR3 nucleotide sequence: TGTGCCAGCAGCTTAGCAAGAGGTGAAGCTTTCTTT. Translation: CASSLARGEAFF.

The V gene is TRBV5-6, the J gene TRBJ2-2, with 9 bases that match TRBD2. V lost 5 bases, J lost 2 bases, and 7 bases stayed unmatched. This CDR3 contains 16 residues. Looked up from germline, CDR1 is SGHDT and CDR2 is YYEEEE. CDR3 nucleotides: TGTGCCAGCAGGGACCGACTAGCGGTAAACACCGGGGAGCTGTTTTTT. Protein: CASRDRLAVNTGELFF.

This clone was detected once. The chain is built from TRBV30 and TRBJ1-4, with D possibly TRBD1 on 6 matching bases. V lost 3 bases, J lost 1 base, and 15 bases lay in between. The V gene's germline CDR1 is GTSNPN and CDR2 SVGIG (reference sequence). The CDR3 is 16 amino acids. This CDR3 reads CAWRPLQGLTNEKLFF. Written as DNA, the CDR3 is TGTGCCTGGAGGCCCTTACAGGGCTTAACTAATGAAAAACTGTTTTTT.

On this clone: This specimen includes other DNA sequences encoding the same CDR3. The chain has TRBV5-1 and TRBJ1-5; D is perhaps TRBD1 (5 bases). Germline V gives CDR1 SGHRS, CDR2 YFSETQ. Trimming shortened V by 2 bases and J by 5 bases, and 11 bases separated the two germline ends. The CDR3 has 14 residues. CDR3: CASSLGAADQPQHF. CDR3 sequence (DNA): TGCGCCAGCAGCTTAGGGGCAGCCGATCAGCCCCAGCATTTT. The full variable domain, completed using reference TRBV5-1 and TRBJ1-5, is KAGVTQTPRYLIKTRGQQVTLSCSPISGHRSVSWYQQTPGQGLQFLFEYFSETQRNKGNFPGRFSGRQFSNSRSEMNVSTLELGDSALYLCASSLGAADQPQHFGDGTRLSIL.

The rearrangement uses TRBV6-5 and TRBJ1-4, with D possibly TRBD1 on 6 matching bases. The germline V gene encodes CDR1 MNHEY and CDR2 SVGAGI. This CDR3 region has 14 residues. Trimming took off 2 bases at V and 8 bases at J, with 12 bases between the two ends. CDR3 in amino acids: CASSYVQGEEKLFF. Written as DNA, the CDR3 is TGTGCCAGCAGTTACGTACAGGGCGAGGAAAAACTGTTTTTT.

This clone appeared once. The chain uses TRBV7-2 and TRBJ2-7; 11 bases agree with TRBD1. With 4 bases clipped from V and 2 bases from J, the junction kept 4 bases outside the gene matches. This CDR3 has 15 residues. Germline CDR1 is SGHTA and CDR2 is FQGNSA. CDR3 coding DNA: TGTGCCAGCAGCTCTGGGACAGGGGGGGCCTACGAGCAGTACTTC. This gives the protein CASSSGTGGAYEQYF.

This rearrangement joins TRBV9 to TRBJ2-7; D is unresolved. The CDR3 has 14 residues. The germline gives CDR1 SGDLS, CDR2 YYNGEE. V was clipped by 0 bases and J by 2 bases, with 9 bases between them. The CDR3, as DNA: TGTGCCAGCAGCGTAGCGGAGAGCCCCTACGAGCAGTACTTC. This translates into CASSVAESPYEQYF.

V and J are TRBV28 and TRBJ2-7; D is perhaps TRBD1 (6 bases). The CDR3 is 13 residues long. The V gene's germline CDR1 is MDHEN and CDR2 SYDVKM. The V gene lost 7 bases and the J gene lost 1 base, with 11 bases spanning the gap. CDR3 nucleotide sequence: TGTGCCAGCACGGACAGCACTTCCTACGAGCAGTACTTC. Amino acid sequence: CASTDSTSYEQYF.

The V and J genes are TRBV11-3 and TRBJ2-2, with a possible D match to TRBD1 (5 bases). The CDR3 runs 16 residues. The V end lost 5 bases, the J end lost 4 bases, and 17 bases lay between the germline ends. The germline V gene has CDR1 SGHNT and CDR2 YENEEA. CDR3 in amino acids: CASSIGSTVSTGELFF. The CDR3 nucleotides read TGTGCCAGCAGCATAGGGTCGACAGTCTCCACCGGGGAGCTGTTTTTT.

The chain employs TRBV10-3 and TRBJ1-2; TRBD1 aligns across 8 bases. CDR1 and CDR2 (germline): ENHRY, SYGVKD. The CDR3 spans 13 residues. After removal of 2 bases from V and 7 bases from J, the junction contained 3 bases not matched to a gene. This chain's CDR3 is CAISEDRGRGYTF. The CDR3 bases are TGTGCCATCAGTGAGGACAGGGGTCGTGGCTACACCTTC.

The CDR3, as DNA: TGTGCCAGCAGCGTAGCTCCTAGCGGGGATTACAATGAGCAGTTCTTC. Translation: CASSVAPSGDYNEQFF. The gene calls are TRBV9 and TRBJ2-1, with 9 bases that match TRBD2. In germline, CDR1 is SGDLS, CDR2 YYNGEE. The J segment lost 4 bases and the V segment lost 0 bases, leaving 5 bases of the junction unmatched. This CDR3 is 16 amino acids long.

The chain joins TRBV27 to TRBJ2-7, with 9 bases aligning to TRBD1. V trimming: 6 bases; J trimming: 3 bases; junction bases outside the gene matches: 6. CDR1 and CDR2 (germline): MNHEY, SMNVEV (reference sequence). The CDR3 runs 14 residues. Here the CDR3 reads CASSPDRGSYEQYF. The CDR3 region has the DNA TGTGCCAGCAGCCCGGACAGGGGAAGCTACGAGCAGTACTTC.

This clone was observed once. The CDR3 DNA is TGTGCCAGCACCCCCCCTGGGGGCTCTAACTATGGCTACACCTTC. Translation: CASTPPGGSNYGYTF. The chain has TRBV25-1 and TRBJ1-2; tentative D call: TRBD1 (6 bases). The CDR3 contains 15 residues. Trimming stripped 7 bases from V and 0 bases from J, with 15 bases between. The germline V gene encodes CDR1 MGHDK and CDR2 SYGVNS.

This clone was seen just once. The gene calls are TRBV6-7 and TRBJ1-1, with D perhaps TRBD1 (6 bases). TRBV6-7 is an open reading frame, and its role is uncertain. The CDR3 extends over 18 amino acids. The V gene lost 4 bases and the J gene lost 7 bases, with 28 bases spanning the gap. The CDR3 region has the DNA TGTGCCAGCAGTTCCCGGACAGACACAGGTTTCCCGGGTGGTGAAGCTTTCTTT. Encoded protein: CASSSRTDTGFPGGEAFF.

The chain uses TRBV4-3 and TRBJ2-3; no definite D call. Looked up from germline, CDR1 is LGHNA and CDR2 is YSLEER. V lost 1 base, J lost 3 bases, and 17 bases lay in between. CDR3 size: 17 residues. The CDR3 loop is CASSQVGPSEETDTQYF. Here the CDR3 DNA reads TGCGCCAGCAGCCAAGTGGGTCCTAGTGAAGAGACAGATACGCAGTATTTT.